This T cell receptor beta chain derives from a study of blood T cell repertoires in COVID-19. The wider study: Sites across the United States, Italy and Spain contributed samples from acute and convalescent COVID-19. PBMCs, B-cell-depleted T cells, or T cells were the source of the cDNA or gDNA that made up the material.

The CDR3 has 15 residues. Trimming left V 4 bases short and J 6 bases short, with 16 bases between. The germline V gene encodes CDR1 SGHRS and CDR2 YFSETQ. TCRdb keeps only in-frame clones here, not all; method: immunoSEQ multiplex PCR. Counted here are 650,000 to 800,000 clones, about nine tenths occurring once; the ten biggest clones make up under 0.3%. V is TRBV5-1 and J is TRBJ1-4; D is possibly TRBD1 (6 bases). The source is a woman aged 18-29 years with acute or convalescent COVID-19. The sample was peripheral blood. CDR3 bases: TGCGCCAGCAGCCCTGCAGGGGTGAGCGATGAAAAACTGTTTTTT. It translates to CASSPAGVSDEKLFF.